This T cell receptor beta chain was identified during a study of cytomegalovirus exposure and HLA in healthy donors. 60 Vbeta and 13 Jbeta primers were used in PCR. Per the study methods: In a later analysis, some 10 million of some 80 million unique beta chains occurred in at least two donors. This table comes from immunoSEQ multiplex PCR, and its TCRdb copy is limited to in-frame clones, with some not included. V, J and clone size reflect that table, while D and trimming were determined from the DNA. The sample contains 100,000 or so clones, approximately 14% of which appear only once. The V gene lost 4 bases and the J gene lost 5 bases, with 11 bases spanning the gap. This CDR3 is 13 amino acids long. Per the germline V gene, CDR1 is LGHNA and CDR2 is YSLEER. Findings of the study overall: For most TCR beta V segments, an earlier analysis put the productive rate at about 87% or about 30% of the time.

As regards this clone: The antigen remains unidentified.

Sequenced input: PBMCs. The chain links TRBV4-3 to TRBJ1-1, with D uncertain. The receptor was isolated from a female donor in good health and CMV-seronegative. The CDR3 DNA reads TGCGCCAGCAGCCTTTCCCGGGGTACTGAAGCTTTCTTT. It codes for CASSLSRGTEAFF.